The clone carrying this T cell receptor (beta chain) appeared many times. TCRdb independently ran MiXCR on the 5' RACE reads; one entry per CDR3 protein. Here the sample spans 60,000 or so distinct CDR3 sequences, 6.3% being singletons. The data were obtained in a study of spatial heterogeneity in lung cancer. Whole-study context: More beta-chain than alpha-chain sequences were consistently detected. Each distinct TCR and UMI combination averaged more than ten appearances in raw reads.

Indicated time point: sample taken at primary tumor resection. The origin of this receptor is a female donor with early-stage non-small cell lung cancer. The input for sequencing was PBMCs, taken at surgery.

CDR3: CASSLSGQGGDEQFF. The CDR3, as DNA: TGTGCCAGCAGCTTAAGTGGACAGGGGGGCGATGAGCAGTTCTTC. The gene calls are TRBV7-2 and TRBJ2-1; 10 nucleotides line up with TRBD1. The CDR3 has 15 residues. Germline V CDR1 and CDR2: SGHTA, FQGNSA. V was pared by 2 bases and J by 8 bases, with 6 bases of the junction left unmatched.